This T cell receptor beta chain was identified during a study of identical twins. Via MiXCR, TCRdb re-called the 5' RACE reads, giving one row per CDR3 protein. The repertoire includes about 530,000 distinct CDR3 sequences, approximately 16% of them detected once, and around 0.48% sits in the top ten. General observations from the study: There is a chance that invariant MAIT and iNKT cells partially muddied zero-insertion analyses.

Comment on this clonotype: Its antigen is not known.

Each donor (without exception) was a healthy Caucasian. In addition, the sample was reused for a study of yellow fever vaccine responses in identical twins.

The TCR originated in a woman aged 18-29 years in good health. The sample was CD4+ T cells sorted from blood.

The CDR3 here is CASSYSSGTEYEQYF. DNA for the CDR3: TGTGCCAGCAGTTACTCGAGCGGGACTGAATACGAGCAGTACTTC. The genes are TRBV6-5 and TRBJ2-7; 7 nucleotides line up with TRBD2. This CDR3 contains 15 residues. Germline values: CDR1 MNHEY, CDR2 SVGAGI. The J segment lost 4 bases and the V segment lost 0 bases, leaving 6 bases of the junction unmatched.